Listed here are 32 T cell receptor beta chains from one sample, sequenced in a study of T cells in tuberculosis. The data were produced by immunoSEQ multiplex PCR, yet TCRdb's version contains in-frame clones alone and is incomplete. The sample includes 40,000 to 50,000 clones, about 95% of them seen just once. The sequenced sample was PBMCs. These receptors came from a donor between 10 and 35 years old with latent tuberculosis or without tuberculosis infection.

V and J are TRBV30 and TRBJ1-5; 11 nucleotides align to TRBD1. Looked up from germline, CDR1 is GTSNPN and CDR2 is SVGIG (reference sequence). CDR3 size: 14 residues. After removal of 1 base from V and 9 bases from J, the junction contained 5 bases not matched to a gene. The DNA for the CDR3 is TGTGCCTGGAGTGCGGACAGGGGGCGTGGGCCCCAGCATTTT. Residues: CAWSADRGRGPQHF. The complete variable domain, with remaining parts taken from reference TRBV30 and TRBJ1-5, reads SQTIHQWPATLVQPVGSPLSLECTVEGTSNPNLYWYRQAAGRGLQLLFYSVGIGQISSEVPQNLSASRPQDRQFILSSKKLLLSDSGFYLCAWSADRGRGPQHFGDGTRLSIL.

The table lists this clone with a count of one. This rearrangement joins TRBV4-1 to TRBJ2-1, with TRBD2 as a possible D gene (7 bases). Germline loops: CDR1 MGHRA, CDR2 YSYEKL. This CDR3 is built from 15 residues. V lost 4 bases and J 3 bases, leaving 13 bases between the germline ends. The chain's CDR3 is CASSPWEGDYNEQFF. In DNA, the CDR3 is TGCGCCAGCAGCCCGTGGGAGGGGGACTACAATGAGCAGTTCTTC.

This clone was seen only once. The chain links TRBV11-2 to TRBJ1-3; maybe TRBD1 (6 bases). CDR3 length equals 14 residues. Per germline, CDR1 SGHAT and CDR2 FQNNGV. Trimming shortened V by 7 bases and J by 0 bases, and 10 bases separated the two germline ends. The CDR3 loop is CASKRQASGNTIYF. The CDR3 DNA reads as TGTGCCAGCAAACGACAGGCCTCTGGAAACACCATATATTTT.

The chain recombines TRBV9 with TRBJ1-6, with 10 bases matching TRBD1. The germline V gene encodes CDR1 SGDLS and CDR2 YYNGEE. J was trimmed by 8 bases and V by 3 bases; bases with no gene match: 2. The CDR3 has 14 amino acids. DNA for the CDR3: TGTGCCAGCAGCGGAGGGACAGGGGATTCACCCCTCCACTTT. Translated, it gives CASSGGTGDSPLHF.

The CDR3 region is CASSQLAGESYNEQFF. CDR3 bases: TGCGCCAGCAGCCAACTGGCGGGGGAGAGCTACAATGAGCAGTTCTTC. J is TRBJ2-1 and V is TRBV4-1; 7 bases are shared with TRBD2. This CDR3 is 16 amino acids long. J gave up 3 bases and V 2 bases, and 7 bases lay outside the gene matches. Germline lookup yields CDR1 MGHRA and CDR2 YSYEKL.

This chain joins TRBV5-4 and TRBJ2-2; D perhaps matches TRBD1 (6 bases). The V end lost 9 bases, the J end lost 0 bases, and 12 bases lay between the germline ends. The V gene's germline CDR1 is SGHNT and CDR2 YYREEE (reference sequence). This CDR3 comprises 14 residues. DNA of the CDR3: TGTGCCATCACAGGGCACGCGAACACCGGGGAGCTGTTTTTT. This codes for CAITGHANTGELFF.

The rearrangement links TRBV19 to TRBJ1-3, with D perhaps matching TRBD1 (6 bases). CDR3 length: 16 amino acids. Germline CDR1 LNHDA, CDR2 SQIVND (reference sequence). The V end lost 4 bases, the J end lost 0 bases, and 13 bases lay between the germline ends. CDR3 DNA: TGTGCCAGTAGTAATTACCGGGACATCTCTGGAAACACCATATATTTT. This encodes CASSNYRDISGNTIYF. Looking up the rest from reference TRBV19 and TRBJ1-3 gives the full variable domain: DGGITQSPKYLFRKEGQNVTLSCEQNLNHDAMYWYRQDPGQGLRLIYYSQIVNDFQKGDIAEGYSVSREKKESFPLTVTSAQKNPTAFYLCASSNYRDISGNTIYFGEGSWLTVV.

The rearrangement uses TRBV10-1 and TRBJ2-7, with TRBD2 matching 9 bases. The CDR3 contains 16 residues. Germline V gene data show CDR1 as WNHNN and CDR2 as SYGVQD (reference sequence). The ends lost 6 bases at V and 1 base at J; junction bases unmatched: 10. In DNA form, the CDR3 reads TGCGCCAGCAGCTCGAGCCCGGGACTAGCATCCTACGAGCAGTACTTC. Protein: CASSSSPGLASYEQYF.

V is TRBV2 and J is TRBJ1-4; D remains unclear. The V end was cut by 7 bases, the J end by 0 bases, with 6 bases between. Germline values: CDR1 SNHLY, CDR2 FYNNEI. CDR3 length: 13 amino acids. This chain's CDR3 is CASKIATNEKLFF. For the CDR3, the DNA is TGTGCCAGCAAAATCGCAACTAATGAAAAACTGTTTTTT.

This chain uses TRBV4-1 with TRBJ1-6; TRBD1 matches 8 bases. Per the germline V gene, CDR1 is MGHRA and CDR2 is YSYEKL. V gave up 4 bases and J gave up 9 bases; unmatched junction bases: 11. The CDR3 length is 16 residues. The CDR3 is CASSRTGQGTASPLHF. CDR3 DNA sequence: TGCGCCAGCAGCCGGACAGGACAGGGAACGGCTTCACCCCTCCACTTT.

The chain uses TRBV15 and TRBJ2-5; a weak D match, TRBD2 (7 bases). The V gene lost 1 base and the J gene lost 5 bases, with 14 bases spanning the gap. The germline V gene encodes CDR1 LNHNV and CDR2 YYDKDF (reference sequence). The CDR3 consists of 15 residues. The CDR3 nucleotides read TGTGCCACCAGCAGAGGCCCAGGGGAGGGGGAGACCCAGTACTTC. Amino acids: CATSRGPGEGETQYF.

The rearrangement links TRBV30 to TRBJ1-1, with no clear D. From germline, CDR1 is GTSNPN and CDR2 SVGIG (reference sequence). V shed 7 bases and J shed 4 bases, with 13 bases lying between them. This CDR3 has 12 residues. The CDR3 loop reads CASQQVITEAFF. DNA of the CDR3: TGTGCCTCCCAACAAGTAATCACTGAAGCTTTCTTT.

The chain uses TRBV30 and TRBJ1-2; 7 bases map to TRBD1. V shed 5 bases and J 5 bases; nucleotides not matched to a gene: 14. Germline values: CDR1 GTSNPN, CDR2 SVGIG (reference sequence). CDR3 length equals 15 residues. DNA of the CDR3: TGTGCCTGGCGACCCTACACTGGACAGGTTTATGGCTACACCTTC. Translated, it gives CAWRPYTGQVYGYTF.

This clone showed up just once. The chain carries TRBV10-1 and TRBJ1-2; no firm D call. This CDR3 contains 13 residues. From germline, CDR1 is WNHNN and CDR2 SYGVQD (reference sequence). Deletions cut 3 bases from V and 0 bases from J, with 5 bases between. CDR3 region: CASSDGPNYGYTF. The CDR3 region has the DNA TGCGCCAGCAGTGATGGCCCTAACTATGGCTACACCTTC.

The rearrangement links TRBV5-1 to TRBJ2-5, with TRBD2 identical over 10 bases. The CDR3 sequence is 15 residues long. V lost 4 bases, J lost 4 bases, and 7 bases stayed unmatched. The germline V gene has CDR1 SGHRS and CDR2 YFSETQ. In nucleotides, the CDR3 is TGCGCCAGCAGCCTTGAGCGGGGGGGCCGAGAGACCCAGTACTTC. Residues: CASSLERGGRETQYF.

The V and J genes are TRBV6-6 and TRBJ1-4; 7 bases match TRBD1. Germline assignment: CDR1 MNHNY and CDR2 SVGAGI (reference sequence). CDR3 length equals 13 residues. V gave up 5 bases and J gave up 12 bases; unmatched junction bases: 9. The CDR3 bases are TGTGCCAGCAGTCCCCGACAGGGAGGTCAACTGTTTTTT. It codes for CASSPRQGGQLFF.

V usage is TRBV4-1 and J usage is TRBJ1-5; no clear D gene. V was pared by 2 bases and J by 11 bases, with 16 bases between. This CDR3 spans 14 amino acids. Germline V lookup: CDR1 MGHRA, CDR2 YSYEKL. CDR3 nucleotides: TGCGCCAGCAGCCAAATGACGGAGCCAAGGTCCCAGCATTTT. Its translation: CASSQMTEPRSQHF.

This chain joins TRBV4-1 and TRBJ2-5, with TRBD1 matching over 9 bases. In germline, CDR1 is MGHRA, CDR2 YSYEKL. Losses at the gene ends were 1 base for V and 1 base for J; bases not matched to a gene: 4. The CDR3 is 16 amino acids. The CDR3 loop reads CASSQAPTGGQETQYF. The DNA for the CDR3 is TGCGCCAGCAGCCAAGCCCCGACAGGGGGCCAAGAGACCCAGTACTTC.

This chain uses TRBV19 with TRBJ2-7; 10 bases match TRBD2. CDR1 is LNHDA, CDR2 SQIVND, per germline (reference sequence). The CDR3 spans 14 residues. V lost 8 bases, J lost 1 base, and 5 bases stayed unmatched. CDR3 coding DNA: TGTGCCAGTTCCAGTAGCGGGGGGTCCTACGAGCAGTACTTC. Amino acid sequence: CASSSSGGSYEQYF.

A remark on this clone: A read error may produce the germline difference seen at one junction end. The chain recombines TRBV7-9 with TRBJ2-7, with 9 bases aligning to TRBD1. CDR3 size: 19 residues. CDR1 SEHNR and CDR2 FQNEAQ come from the germline V gene (reference sequence). The CDR3: CACSFRPGQGSAGLYEQYF. As DNA, the CDR3 is TGTGCCTGCAGCTTTCGGCCGGGACAGGGTTCAGCAGGGTTATACGAGCAGTACTTC.

The chain joins TRBV9 to TRBJ2-1, with 7 bases that match TRBD1. Germline values: CDR1 SGDLS, CDR2 YYNGEE. V was pared by 0 bases and J by 6 bases, with 3 bases of the junction left unmatched. This CDR3 has 14 residues. This CDR3 reads CASSVAGQPNEQFF. The CDR3, as DNA: TGTGCCAGCAGCGTAGCGGGACAGCCCAATGAGCAGTTCTTC.

V gene TRBV14 combines with J gene TRBJ2-6, with a weak D call TRBD1 (6 bases). V was cut by 2 bases and J by 0 bases, with 11 bases left in between. The CDR3 is 17 amino acids. Germline V gene data show CDR1 as SGHDN and CDR2 as FVKESK. The CDR3 reads CASSQRTDRSGANVLTF. DNA for the CDR3: TGTGCCAGCAGCCAAAGGACAGACCGCTCTGGGGCCAACGTCCTGACTTTC.

The chain has TRBV5-6 and TRBJ2-3; 9 bases match TRBD1. The V gene's germline CDR1 is SGHDT and CDR2 YYEEEE. The CDR3 loop spans 14 amino acids. V dropped 4 bases and J dropped 4; count of bases not matched to a gene: 4. The CDR3 nucleotides read TGTGCCAGCAGCCTGGACAGGGGCGCAGATACGCAGTATTTT. This codes for CASSLDRGADTQYF.

The chain recombines TRBV10-1 with TRBJ1-2; D unclear. Deletions cut 7 bases from V and 4 bases from J, with 19 bases between. The CDR3 has 15 residues. Germline V CDR1 and CDR2: WNHNN, SYGVQD (reference sequence). For the CDR3, the DNA is TGCGCCAGCACCCAGGTAGGATCCCCCATCTATGGCTACACCTTC. This gives the protein CASTQVGSPIYGYTF.

The J gene is TRBJ1-5, the V gene TRBV28; 9 bases agree with TRBD1. There are 17 residues in the CDR3. V lost 4 bases and J lost 3; bases outside the gene matches: 10. Germline CDR1 is MDHEN and CDR2 is SYDVKM. CDR3 nucleotides: TGTGCCAGCAGTTGGACCGGGACAGGGCCTCTCAATCAGCCCCAGCATTTT. The encoded protein is CASSWTGTGPLNQPQHF.

The J gene is TRBJ1-6, the V gene TRBV6-5, with a tentative D call TRBD1 (6 bases). Deletions cut 0 bases from V and 8 bases from J, with 14 bases between. Per germline, CDR1 MNHEY and CDR2 SVGAGI. The CDR3 runs to 16 residues. CDR3 sequence reads: CASSYSKGQTDSPLHF. DNA for the CDR3: TGTGCCAGCAGTTACTCGAAAGGACAGACGGATTCACCCCTCCACTTT.

This chain links TRBV6-1 with TRBJ2-1; TRBD2 aligns across 8 bases. The CDR3 is 15 amino acids. Germline V gives CDR1 MNHNS, CDR2 SASEGT. The V segment lost 11 bases and the J segment 5 bases; nucleotides outside the gene matches: 14. CDR3: CAGTSGGTPNNEQFF. Written as DNA, the CDR3 is TGTGCCGGCACTTCGGGGGGGACTCCGAACAATGAGCAGTTCTTC.

The chain couples TRBV5-7 to TRBJ2-3; the match to TRBD2 covers 15 bases. TRBV5-7 is an ORF, with its function uncertain. The CDR3 extends over 18 amino acids. V was clipped by 5 bases and J by 1 base; unmatched bases: 8. The CDR3 spells CASSGLAGGRAGTDTQYF. As DNA, the CDR3 is TGTGCCAGCAGTGGACTAGCGGGGGGGCGGGCTGGCACAGATACGCAGTATTTT.

The chain has TRBV18 and TRBJ1-6; no definite D call. Germline V CDR1 and CDR2: KGHSH, LQKENI. V was pared by 2 bases and J by 7 bases, with 9 bases between. The length of the CDR3 is 14 residues. The CDR3 protein is CASSPAQKNSPLHF. As DNA, the CDR3 is TGTGCCAGCTCACCAGCCCAGAAAAATTCACCCCTCCACTTT.

The gene calls are TRBV6-5 and TRBJ1-6; D remains unclear. V lost 2 bases and J lost 7, with 9 bases in between. Germline values: CDR1 MNHEY, CDR2 SVGAGI. This CDR3 contains 14 residues. The CDR3 loop is CASSYDNINSPLHF. The CDR3 region has the DNA TGTGCCAGCAGTTACGATAACATAAATTCACCCCTCCACTTT.

The chain links TRBV27 to TRBJ2-1; TRBD1 might be the D (5 bases). The ends were cut back, 2 bases at V and 7 bases at J, with 6 bases in the middle. This CDR3 region has 12 residues. The germline CDR1 and CDR2 sequences are MNHEY and SMNVEV (reference sequence). The CDR3 loop is CASSLRGNEQFF. The CDR3 bases are TGTGCCAGCAGTTTAAGGGGAAATGAGCAGTTCTTC.

This chain uses TRBV10-1 with TRBJ2-3, with TRBD1 matching 8 bases. The CDR3 loop spans 14 amino acids. Germline V gene lookup returns CDR1 WNHNN and CDR2 SYGVQD (reference sequence). The V segment lost 10 bases and the J segment 0 bases; nucleotides outside the gene matches: 6. CDR3 sequence reads: CATATGVSTDTQYF. For the CDR3, the DNA is TGCGCCACCGCGACAGGGGTCAGCACAGATACGCAGTATTTT.